These 7 T cell receptor beta chains share one sample of origin, sequenced in a study of shared clonotypes between healthy human individuals. Generated by immunoSEQ multiplex PCR, the TCRdb table keeps only in-frame clones and is missing some. The profile shows some 2,100,000 clones, 90% to 95% of them singletons. CD45RO-negative, CCR7-positively selected cells formed the naive CD8 fraction, excluding terminally differentiated effector memory CD45RA+ cells. The sample comprised naive CD8+ T cells from PBMCs. These receptors all stem from a man between 18 and 29 years old in good health. Some clones in this sample may be carry-over from other donors' samples.

The V call is TRBV30, the J call TRBJ1-4; possible D gene TRBD1, 6 bases. The CDR3 contains 13 residues. The germline V and J ends were trimmed by 3 bases and 1 base, with 6 bases remaining between them. Germline V gene sequence: CDR1 GTSNPN, CDR2 SVGIG (reference sequence). CDR3 protein: CAWRDRTNEKLFF. In DNA, the CDR3 is TGTGCCTGGAGGGACAGAACTAATGAAAAACTGTTTTTT.

This chain connects TRBV27 to TRBJ2-7; 13 nucleotides agree with TRBD2. The CDR3 runs 15 residues. Germline CDR1 MNHEY, CDR2 SMNVEV (reference sequence). Unmatched junction bases numbered 5, after V lost 5 bases and J lost 4 bases. CDR3 DNA: TGTGCCAGCAGTGTGGGACTAGCGGGAATTTACGAGCAGTACTTC. This encodes CASSVGLAGIYEQYF.

The rearrangement joins TRBV7-9 to TRBJ2-1; 10 positions match TRBD2. The CDR3 is 16 amino acids. V lost 3 bases and J lost 3; bases outside the gene matches: 5. Germline CDR1 SEHNR, CDR2 FQNEAQ (reference sequence). For the CDR3, the DNA is TGTGCCAGCAGCTTCCCACTAGCGGGGAACTACAATGAGCAGTTCTTC. Its translation is CASSFPLAGNYNEQFF.

The rearrangement uses TRBV2 and TRBJ2-1, with D perhaps matching TRBD2 (5 bases). The CDR3 sequence is 14 residues long. The germline gives CDR1 SNHLY, CDR2 FYNNEI. Trimming shortened V by 7 bases and J by 3 bases, and 13 bases separated the two germline ends. The DNA of the CDR3 is TGTGCCAGCACTATTAACGGGGACTACAATGAGCAGTTCTTC. This translates into CASTINGDYNEQFF. Looking up the rest from reference TRBV2 and TRBJ2-1 gives the full variable domain: EPEVTQTPSHQVTQMGQEVILRCVPISNHLYFYWYRQILGQKVEFLVSFYNNEISEKSEIFDDQFSVERPDGSNFTLKIRSTKLEDSAMYFCASTINGDYNEQFFGPGTRLTVL.

DNA for the CDR3: TGTGCCAGCCGACACAGGGGTTTGTACGAGCAGTACTTC. This encodes CASRHRGLYEQYF. This sequence joins TRBV28 and TRBJ2-7; 7 bases map to TRBD1. Germline values: CDR1 MDHEN, CDR2 SYDVKM. After removal of 8 bases from V and 4 bases from J, the junction contained 8 bases not matched to a gene. The CDR3 runs 13 residues.

The chain employs TRBV29-1 and TRBJ2-1; D possibly uses TRBD1 or TRBD2 (5 bases each). Trimming took off 1 base at V and 4 bases at J, with 14 bases between the two ends. The CDR3 has 15 amino acids. Looked up from germline, CDR1 is SQVTM and CDR2 is ANQGSEA. The DNA of the CDR3 is TGCAGCGTTGAAGCGTCTGAGGGGCTGTACAATGAGCAGTTCTTC. It yields the protein CSVEASEGLYNEQFF.

The chain has TRBV28 and TRBJ2-5, with TRBD2 identical over 12 bases. CDR1 MDHEN and CDR2 SYDVKM come from the germline V gene. With V trimmed by 4 bases and J by 5 bases, 14 bases remained unmatched. CDR3 length: 18 residues. The DNA of the CDR3 is TGTGCCAGCAGTTCCCCTCGACTAGCGGGAGAGAGGAGTGAGACCCAGTACTTC. The encoded protein is CASSSPRLAGERSETQYF.